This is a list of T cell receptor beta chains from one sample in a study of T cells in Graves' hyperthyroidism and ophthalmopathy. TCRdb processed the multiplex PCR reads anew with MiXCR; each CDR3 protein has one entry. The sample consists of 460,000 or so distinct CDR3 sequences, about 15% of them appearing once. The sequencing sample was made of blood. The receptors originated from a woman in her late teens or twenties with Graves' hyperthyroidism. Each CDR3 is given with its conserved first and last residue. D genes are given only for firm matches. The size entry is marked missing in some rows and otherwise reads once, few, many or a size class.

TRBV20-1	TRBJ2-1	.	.	TGCAGTGCTAGAGTAGCGCAAGACTCCTACAATGAGCAGTTCTTC	CSARVAQDSYNEQFF
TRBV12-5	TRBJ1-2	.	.	TGTGCTAGTGGTTTTTGGGACACCCTCTATGGCTACACCTTC	CASGFWDTLYGYTF
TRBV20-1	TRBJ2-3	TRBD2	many	TGCAGTGCTAGAGCGGGGGGAAGCACAGATACGCAGTATTTT	CSARAGGSTDTQYF
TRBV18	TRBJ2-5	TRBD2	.	TGTGCCAGCTCACTACGGACTAGCGGGAGTAACCGAGAGACCCAGTACTTC	CASSLRTSGSNRETQYF
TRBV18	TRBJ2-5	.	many	TGTGCCAGCTCACCCCCCTTGCAACAAGAGACCCAGTACTTC	CASSPPLQQETQYF
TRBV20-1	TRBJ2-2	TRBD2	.	TGCAGTGCTAGAGATCAACTAGCGGGGGACACCGGGGAGCTGTTTTTT	CSARDQLAGDTGELFF
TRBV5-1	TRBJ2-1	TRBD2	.	TGCGCCAGCAGCATACGCTCGGGACTAGCGGGAGTCGGGTTCTTC	CASSIRSGLAGVGFF
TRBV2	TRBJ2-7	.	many	TGTGCCAGCAACCAGGGAAGGCTTTACGAGCAGTACTTC	CASNQGRLYEQYF
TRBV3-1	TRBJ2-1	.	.	TGTGCCAGCAGCCAAGTACCGCGTACGGGGTCCCCCTACAATGAGCAGTTCTTC	CASSQVPRTGSPYNEQFF
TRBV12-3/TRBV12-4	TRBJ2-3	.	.	TGTGCCAGCAGCGAAAACGAGGGCTCTGCCACAGATACGCAGTATTTT	CASSENEGSATDTQYF
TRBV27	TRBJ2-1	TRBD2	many	TGTGCCAGCAGTTTACCACTAGCGGACTACAATGAGCAGTTCTTC	CASSLPLADYNEQFF
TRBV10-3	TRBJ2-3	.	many	TGTGCCATCAGTGGTTCGGGAGAGGGCACAGATACGCAGTATTTT	CAISGSGEGTDTQYF
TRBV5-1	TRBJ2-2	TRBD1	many	TGCGCCAGCAGACGAGGGGGCCACACCGGGGAGCTGTTTTTT	CASRRGGHTGELFF
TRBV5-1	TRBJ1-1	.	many	TGCGCCAGCAGCGACCCTCAGGGGAACACTGAAGCTTTCTTT	CASSDPQGNTEAFF
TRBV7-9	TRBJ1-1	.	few	TGTGCCAGCAGCTTAATGGGGGCGGACACTGAAGCTTTCTTT	CASSLMGADTEAFF
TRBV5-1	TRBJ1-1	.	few	TGCGCCAGCAGCTTGGCATTAGGGGGACTTGAAGCTTTCTTT	CASSLALGGLEAFF
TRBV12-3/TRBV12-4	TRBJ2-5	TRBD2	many	TGTGCCAGCAGTTCCGTAGCGGGACCACAAGAGACCCAGTACTTC	CASSSVAGPQETQYF
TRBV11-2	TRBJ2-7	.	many	TGTGCCAGCAGACCAGATCTGGCCCGCGAGCAGTACTTC	CASRPDLAREQYF
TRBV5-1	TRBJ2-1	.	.	TGCGCCAGCAGAGTGTTGGTAACAGGGAATAATCGGGAGCGGTATGAGCAGTTCTTC	CASRVLVTGNNRERYEQFF
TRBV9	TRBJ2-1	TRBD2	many	TGTGCCAGCAGCGAGAGCGGGGCCTACAATGAGCAGTTCTTC	CASSESGAYNEQFF
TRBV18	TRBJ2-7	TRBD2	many	TGTGCCAGCTCACCACCACTAGCGGGAGGATCGTACGAGCAGTACTTC	CASSPPLAGGSYEQYF
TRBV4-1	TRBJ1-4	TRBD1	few	TGCGCCAGCAGCCAGGTATTCCGGGACAGGGGGCAAAAACTGTTTTTT	CASSQVFRDRGQKLFF
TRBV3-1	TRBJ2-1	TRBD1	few	TGTGCCAGCAGCCAAGTGAACAGGGGGTCCGAGCAGTTCTTC	CASSQVNRGSEQFF
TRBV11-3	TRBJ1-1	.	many	TGTGCCAGCAGCCTGCGGTCGACCGCTTTCTTT	CASSLRSTAFF
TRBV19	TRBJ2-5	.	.	TGTGCCAGTAGTATCAAGGGTTGGGGCCAAGAGACCCAGTACTTC	CASSIKGWGQETQYF
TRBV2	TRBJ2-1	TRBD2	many	TGTGCCAGCAGACGGCGAATACTAGCGGGACTGTACGAGCAGTTCTTC	CASRRRILAGLYEQFF
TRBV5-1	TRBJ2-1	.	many	TGCGCCAGCAGCTTGCTAGCTGGTCTAGATGAGCAGTTCTTC	CASSLLAGLDEQFF
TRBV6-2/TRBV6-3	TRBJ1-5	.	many	TGTGCCAGCAGTCTGACAGGTTCAGGTGGGAATCAGCCCCAGCATTTT	CASSLTGSGGNQPQHF
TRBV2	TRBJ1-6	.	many	TGTGCCAGCAGTGATGACAGTCGCGATTCACCCCTCCACTTT	CASSDDSRDSPLHF
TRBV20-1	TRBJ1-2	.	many	TGCAGTGCTGGCGGCGGCTACACCTTC	CSAGGGYTF
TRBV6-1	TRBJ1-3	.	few	TGTGCCAGCAGGGGAGGTGTCTGGTCTGGAAACACCATATATTTT	CASRGGVWSGNTIYF
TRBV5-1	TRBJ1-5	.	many	TGCGCCAGCAGCTTTTATGGCCGGGAGGATCAGCCCCAGCATTTT	CASSFYGREDQPQHF
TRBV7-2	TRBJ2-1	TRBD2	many	TGTGCCAGCAGCCCCTGGTCTGGCGGGAGGGTTAATGAGCAGTTCTTC	CASSPWSGGRVNEQFF
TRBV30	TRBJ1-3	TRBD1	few	TGTGCCTGGGACAGGGTGGGTCGTGGAAACACCATATATTTT	CAWDRVGRGNTIYF
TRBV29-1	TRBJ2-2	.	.	TGCAGCGTTGTTATCAGGAACACCGGGGAGCTGTTTTTT	CSVVIRNTGELFF
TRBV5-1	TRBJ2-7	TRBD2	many	TGCGCCAGCAGCCCGGGGACTAGCGGAGTGCAGTACTTC	CASSPGTSGVQYF
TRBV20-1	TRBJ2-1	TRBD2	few	TGCAGTGCTAGAGAGATCCGCCCGAGCGGGAGTCGTAATGAGCAGTTCTTC	CSAREIRPSGSRNEQFF
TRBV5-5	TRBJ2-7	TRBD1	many	TGTGCCAGCAGCCTCCTGACGGGACAGCTCCTGAACGAGCAGTACTTC	CASSLLTGQLLNEQYF
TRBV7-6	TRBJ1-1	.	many	TGTGCCAGCAGCTCGACAGATGGGAGCACTGAAGCTTTCTTT	CASSSTDGSTEAFF
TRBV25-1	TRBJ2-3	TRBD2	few	TGTGCCAGCAGTGAACGCCCGGGACTAGCATTGGGCACAGATACGCAGTATTTT	CASSERPGLALGTDTQYF
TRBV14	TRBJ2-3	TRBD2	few	TGTGCCAGCAGTCGACTAGCGGGACAAGGGGATACGCAGTATTTT	CASSRLAGQGDTQYF